This T cell receptor (beta chain) was sequenced during a study of OX40 agonist ivuxolimab in advanced cancers. Whole-study context: In this trial design, patients received ivuxolimab intravenously at 0.01 to 10 mg/kg every 2 weeks. Patients were 65% to 85% male with ages about 23 to 79, mean about 65.

Profiling relied on immunoSEQ multiplex PCR, and the TCRdb table lists in-frame clones only, not all of them. Here the sample spans some 52,000 clones, 80% to 90% being singletons. With respect to this clone: What it binds is not known.

Findings and caveats of the study: CD4+ and CD8+ blood T cells expanded clonally by week 6 at 0.1 to 3.0 mg/kg.

The sample consisted of CD4+ or CD8+ T cells sorted from blood, taken in a trial of the OX40 agonist ivuxolimab. The source of this sequence is an adult with an advanced solid tumor such as melanoma, head and neck, liver or kidney cancer.

CDR3 coding DNA: TGTGCCACTCGGGGAAGCTCCTACAATGAGCAGTTCTTC. This gives the protein CATRGSSYNEQFF. V usage is TRBV2 and J usage is TRBJ2-1; a possible D gene is TRBD2 (5 bases). CDR3 length equals 13 residues. Germline V gene sequence: CDR1 SNHLY, CDR2 FYNNEI. Trimming left V 10 bases short and J 0 bases short, with 10 bases between.